The clone carrying this TCR beta chain was detected only a few times. Antigen: not known. These data originate in a study of blood T cells in healthy people across ages. Regarding the study as a whole: Researchers deemed the diversity estimates from one million T cells underestimates. Long-lived donors carried more naive CD4+ cells and greater diversity than aged donors.

There were at least 5.5 micrograms of total RNA extracted from every sample. The V gene's germline CDR1 is SNHLY and CDR2 FYNNEI. V lost 11 bases and J 8 bases, leaving 12 bases between the germline ends. This CDR3 region has 10 residues. The authors ran a second PCR of 7 to 11 cycles using a sample-barcoded 5' primer and a J-beta primer mix. Every cDNA molecule carried a tag from a template-switch adaptor bearing 12 random nucleotides. MiXCR, applied by TCRdb to the 5' RACE reads, yields one record per CDR3 protein. The sample lists nearly 1 million distinct CDR3 sequences; approximately 50% were seen once.

The TCR was taken from a woman aged 60-70 years in good health. The chain employs TRBV2 and TRBJ1-1, with unresolved D. The sequenced material came from blood. The CDR3 DNA sequence: TGTGCCCTGCGGACCTTGGAAGCTTTCTTT. Translating it yields CALRTLEAFF.